Each of the 9 T cell receptor beta chains below was sequenced from the same sample in a study of blood T cell repertoires in COVID-19. Profiled with immunoSEQ multiplex PCR; TCRdb holds only in-frame clones, not every one. The sample yields some 390,000 clones, approximately 89% seen once. Sequencing was carried out using PBMCs or T cells enriched from blood (not recorded which). These receptors were obtained from a woman aged 30 to 39 who had recovered from COVID-19.

The V call is TRBV24-1, the J call TRBJ1-6, with D tentatively TRBD1 (6 bases). Per the germline V gene, CDR1 is KGHDR and CDR2 is SFDVKD. V dropped 4 bases and J dropped 7 bases, with 19 bases sitting between them. The length of the CDR3 is 17 residues. CDR3 residues: CATSDLTPGHINSPLHF. The DNA of the CDR3 is TGTGCCACCAGTGACCTAACCCCGGGACACATAAATTCACCCCTCCACTTT.

The V gene is TRBV7-6, the J gene TRBJ2-1; no firm D call. Between the trimmed V and J ends, which lost 5 bases and 0 bases, there was a span of 11 bases. CDR3 length equals 15 residues. The germline V gene has CDR1 SGHVS and CDR2 FNYEAQ. In DNA, the CDR3 is TGTGCCAGCAGCATTAGCCCCAGCTCCTACAATGAGCAGTTCTTC. It yields the protein CASSISPSSYNEQFF.

The V gene is TRBV7-9, the J gene TRBJ2-1; the D is unclear. Trimming shortened V by 1 base and J by 10 bases, and 8 bases separated the two germline ends. The CDR3 has 12 amino acids. Germline V CDR1 and CDR2: SEHNR, FQNEAQ (reference sequence). The CDR3 region is CASSLVSAEQFF. DNA of the CDR3: TGTGCCAGCAGCTTAGTCTCAGCGGAGCAGTTCTTC.

CDR3 protein: CSARGSYEQYF. CDR3 coding DNA: TGCAGTGCCCGGGGCTCCTACGAGCAGTACTTC. The J gene is TRBJ2-7, the V gene TRBV20-1; TRBD2 is a possible D gene (5 bases). Germline V CDR1 and CDR2: DFQATT, SNEGSKA (reference sequence). CDR3 length: 11 amino acids. Between the trimmed V and J ends, which lost 6 bases and 0 bases, there was a span of 6 bases.

The count of this clone is one. The J gene is TRBJ2-3, the V gene TRBV6-4; 7 bases agree with TRBD1. V trimming: 0 bases; J trimming: 0 bases; junction bases outside the gene matches: 6. CDR3 size: 17 residues. Germline values: CDR1 MRHNA, CDR2 SNTAGT. This CDR3 is CASSDSYRGSSTDTQYF. The CDR3 DNA follows: TGTGCCAGCAGTGACTCCTACAGGGGATCTAGCACAGATACGCAGTATTTT.

This clone was observed a handful of times. The V call is TRBV25-1, the J call TRBJ2-1, with 10 bases fitting TRBD2. CDR1 is MGHDK, CDR2 SYGVNS, per germline. The CDR3 has 14 residues. Trimming cost V 8 bases and J 2 bases; bases outside gene matches: 3. The CDR3 nucleotides are TGTGCCAGCGTAGCGGGAGGAGCCTACAATGAGCAGTTCTTC. This sequence encodes CASVAGGAYNEQFF.

This chain joins TRBV5-1 and TRBJ1-1; TRBD1 matches at 8 bases. J gave up 0 bases and V 3 bases, and 4 bases lay outside the gene matches. The CDR3 is 15 residues long. The germline V gene has CDR1 SGHRS and CDR2 YFSETQ. The DNA of the CDR3 is TGCGCCAGCAGCTCCTCAGGGGGCTTGAACACTGAAGCTTTCTTT. As protein: CASSSSGGLNTEAFF.

The sample holds one count of this clone. The V call is TRBV24-1, the J call TRBJ2-2; D gene unclear. Trimming stripped 4 bases from V and 2 bases from J, with 13 bases between. The germline CDR1 and CDR2 sequences are KGHDR and SFDVKD. CDR3 length: 16 residues. Here the CDR3 DNA reads TGTGCCACCAGTGAGTCCAGGATCTTTAACACCGGGGAGCTGTTTTTT. Protein: CATSESRIFNTGELFF.

This clone showed up just once. This chain links TRBV27 with TRBJ1-2; 8 positions match TRBD1. The ends lost 0 bases at V and 8 bases at J; junction bases unmatched: 11. CDR1 is MNHEY, CDR2 SMNVEV, per germline (reference sequence). The CDR3 has 16 amino acids. The DNA for the CDR3 is TGTGCCAGCAGTTTATCCACCGAGACAGGGGCGGAAGGCTACACCTTC. This gives the protein CASSLSTETGAEGYTF.